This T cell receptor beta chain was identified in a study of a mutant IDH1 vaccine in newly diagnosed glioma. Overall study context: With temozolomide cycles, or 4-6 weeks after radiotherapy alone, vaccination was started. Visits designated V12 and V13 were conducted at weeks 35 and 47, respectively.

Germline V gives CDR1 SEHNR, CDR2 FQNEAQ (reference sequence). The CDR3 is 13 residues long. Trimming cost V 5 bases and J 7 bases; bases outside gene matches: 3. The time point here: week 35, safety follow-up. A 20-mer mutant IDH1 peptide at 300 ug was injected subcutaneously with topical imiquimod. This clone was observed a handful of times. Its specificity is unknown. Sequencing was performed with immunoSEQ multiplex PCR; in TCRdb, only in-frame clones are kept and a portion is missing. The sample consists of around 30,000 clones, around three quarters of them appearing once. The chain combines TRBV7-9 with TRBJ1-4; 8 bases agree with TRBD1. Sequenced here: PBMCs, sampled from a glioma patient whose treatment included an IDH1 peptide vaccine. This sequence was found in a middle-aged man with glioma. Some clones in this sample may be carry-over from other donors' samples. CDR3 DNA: TGTGCCAGCAGCCGAGGACAGGGTGAAAAACTGTTTTTT. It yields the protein CASSRGQGEKLFF.